The entry below gives a single T cell receptor (beta chain) sequence along with its context. This specimen comes from a study of brain T cells in children with intractable seizures. Sequencing was limited to surgery cases with top T cell transcript signatures in brain tissue. CDR3 size: 15 residues. V shed 1 base, J shed 5 bases, and the junction held 4 bases outside the gene matches. Germline lookup yields CDR1 SGHTS and CDR2 YDEGEE. Sequencing used immunoSEQ multiplex PCR; TCRdb keeps in-frame clones, though not all of them. The sample lists tens of thousands of clones, approximately 94% occurring once.

The material was peripheral blood, obtained at surgery. The chain links TRBV5-8 to TRBJ2-1, with TRBD1 identical over 9 bases. The clonotype originates from a boy younger than 18 with focal cortical dysplasia and intractable seizures. The CDR3 DNA is TGTGCCAGCAGCTTGTCACAGGGGGCAAACAATGAGCAGTTCTTC. Translated: CASSLSQGANNEQFF.